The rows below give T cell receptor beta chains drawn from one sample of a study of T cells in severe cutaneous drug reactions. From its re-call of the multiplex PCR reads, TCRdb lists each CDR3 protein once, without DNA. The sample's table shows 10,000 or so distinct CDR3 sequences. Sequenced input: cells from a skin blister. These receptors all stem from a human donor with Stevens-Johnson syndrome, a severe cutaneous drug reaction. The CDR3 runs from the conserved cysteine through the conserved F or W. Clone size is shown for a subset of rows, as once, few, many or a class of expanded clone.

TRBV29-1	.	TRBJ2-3	CSVGRSSGSTDTQYF
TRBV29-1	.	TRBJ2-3	CSVEVGGAGGGTDTQYF
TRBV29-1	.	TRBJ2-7	CSVEDRDGSSYEQYF
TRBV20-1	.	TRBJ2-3	CSARGSGTDTQYF
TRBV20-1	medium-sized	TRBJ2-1	CSAAQPSYNEQFF
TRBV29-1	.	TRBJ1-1	CSVPRRGAEAFF
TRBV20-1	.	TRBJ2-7	CSTDSSGSTYEQYF
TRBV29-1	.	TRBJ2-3	CSVVLTSGDPQYF
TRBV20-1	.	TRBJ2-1	CSARLGTSGYNEQFF
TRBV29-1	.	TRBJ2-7	CSVVSGTVLYEQYF